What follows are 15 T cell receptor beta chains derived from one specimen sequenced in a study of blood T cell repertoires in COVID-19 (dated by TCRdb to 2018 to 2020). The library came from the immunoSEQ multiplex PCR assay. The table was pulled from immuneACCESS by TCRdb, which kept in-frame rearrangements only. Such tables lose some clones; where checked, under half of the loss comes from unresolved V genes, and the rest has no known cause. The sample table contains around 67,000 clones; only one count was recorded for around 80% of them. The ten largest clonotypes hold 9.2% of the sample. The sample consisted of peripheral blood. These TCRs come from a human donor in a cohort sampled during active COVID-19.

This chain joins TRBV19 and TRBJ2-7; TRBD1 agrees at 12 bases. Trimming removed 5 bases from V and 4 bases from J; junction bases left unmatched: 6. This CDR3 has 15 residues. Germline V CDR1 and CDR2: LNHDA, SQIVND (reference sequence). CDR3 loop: CASSPPGQGAYEQYF. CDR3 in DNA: TGTGCCAGTAGTCCTCCGGGACAGGGGGCTTACGAGCAGTACTTC.

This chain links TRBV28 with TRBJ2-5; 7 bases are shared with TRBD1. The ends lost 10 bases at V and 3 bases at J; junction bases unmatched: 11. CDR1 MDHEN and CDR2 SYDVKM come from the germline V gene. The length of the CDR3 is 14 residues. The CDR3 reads CATSWDSREETQYF. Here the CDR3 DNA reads TGTGCCACTTCCTGGGACAGCCGAGAAGAGACCCAGTACTTC. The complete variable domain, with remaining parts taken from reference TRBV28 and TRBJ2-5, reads DVKVTQSSRYLVKRTGEKVFLECVQDMDHENMFWYRQDPGLGLRLIYFSYDVKMKEKGDIPEGYSVSREKKERFSLILESASTNQTSMYLCATSWDSREETQYFGPGTRLLVL.

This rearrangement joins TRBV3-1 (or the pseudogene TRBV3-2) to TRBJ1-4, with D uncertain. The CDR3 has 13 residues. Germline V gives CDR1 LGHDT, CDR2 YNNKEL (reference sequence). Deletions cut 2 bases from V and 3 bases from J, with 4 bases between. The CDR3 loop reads CASSQSANEKLFF. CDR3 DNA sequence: TGTGCCAGCAGCCAATCAGCTAATGAAAAACTGTTTTTT.

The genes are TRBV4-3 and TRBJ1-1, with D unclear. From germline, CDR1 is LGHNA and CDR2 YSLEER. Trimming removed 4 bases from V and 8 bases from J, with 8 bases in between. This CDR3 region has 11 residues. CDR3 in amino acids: CASSRGDEAFF. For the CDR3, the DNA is TGCGCCAGCAGCCGAGGAGACGAAGCTTTCTTT.

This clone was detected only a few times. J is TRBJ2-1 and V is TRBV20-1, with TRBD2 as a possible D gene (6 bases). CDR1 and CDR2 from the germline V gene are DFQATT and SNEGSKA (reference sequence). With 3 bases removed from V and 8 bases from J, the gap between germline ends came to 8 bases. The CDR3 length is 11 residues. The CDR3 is CSARPGDEQFF. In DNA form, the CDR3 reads TGCAGTGCTAGGCCGGGAGATGAGCAGTTCTTC.

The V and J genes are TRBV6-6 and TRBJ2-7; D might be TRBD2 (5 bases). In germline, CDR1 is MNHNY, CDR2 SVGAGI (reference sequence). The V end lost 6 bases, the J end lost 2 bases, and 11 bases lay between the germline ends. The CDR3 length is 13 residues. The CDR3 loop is CASRPTRPYEQYF. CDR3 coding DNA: TGTGCCAGCAGACCTACTAGACCCTACGAGCAGTACTTC.

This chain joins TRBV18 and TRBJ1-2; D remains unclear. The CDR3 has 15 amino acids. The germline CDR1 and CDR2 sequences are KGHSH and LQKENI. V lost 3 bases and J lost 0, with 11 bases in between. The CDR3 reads CASSPSGFANYGYTF. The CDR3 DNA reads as TGTGCCAGCTCACCCTCCGGGTTTGCTAACTATGGCTACACCTTC.

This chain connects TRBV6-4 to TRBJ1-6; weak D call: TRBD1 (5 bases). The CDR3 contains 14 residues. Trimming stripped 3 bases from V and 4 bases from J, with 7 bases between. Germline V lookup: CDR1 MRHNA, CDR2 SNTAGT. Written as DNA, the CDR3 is TGTGCCAGCAGTGAGACAGCGTATAATTCACCCCTCCACTTT. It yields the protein CASSETAYNSPLHF.

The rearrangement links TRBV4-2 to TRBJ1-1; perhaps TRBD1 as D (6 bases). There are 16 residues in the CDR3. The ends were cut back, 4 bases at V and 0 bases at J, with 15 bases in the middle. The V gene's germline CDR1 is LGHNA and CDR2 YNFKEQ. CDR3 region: CASSLQGWGMNTEAFF. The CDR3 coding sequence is TGTGCCAGCAGCCTGCAGGGGTGGGGGATGAACACTGAAGCTTTCTTT.

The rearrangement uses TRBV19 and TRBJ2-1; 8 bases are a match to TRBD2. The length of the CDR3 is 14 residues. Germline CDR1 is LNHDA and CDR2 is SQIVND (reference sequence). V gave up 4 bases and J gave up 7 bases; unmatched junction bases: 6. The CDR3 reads CASSSSGNSNEQFF. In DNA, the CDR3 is TGTGCCAGTAGTAGTAGCGGGAATAGTAATGAGCAGTTCTTC.

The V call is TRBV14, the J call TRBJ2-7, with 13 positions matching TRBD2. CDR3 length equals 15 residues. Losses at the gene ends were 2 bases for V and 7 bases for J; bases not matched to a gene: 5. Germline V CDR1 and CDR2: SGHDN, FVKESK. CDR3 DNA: TGTGCCAGCAGCCAAAGTCTACTAGCGGGAGGGGAGCAGTACTTC. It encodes CASSQSLLAGGEQYF.

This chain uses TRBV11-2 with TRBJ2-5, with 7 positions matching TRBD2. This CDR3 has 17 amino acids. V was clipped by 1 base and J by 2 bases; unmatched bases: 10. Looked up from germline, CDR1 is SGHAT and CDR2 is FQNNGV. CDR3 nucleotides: TGTGCCAGCAGCTTAGTCGGACTCTGGGGGGGGCAAGAGACCCAGTACTTC. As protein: CASSLVGLWGGQETQYF. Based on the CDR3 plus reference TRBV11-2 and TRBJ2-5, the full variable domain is EAGVAQSPRYKIIEKRQSVAFWCNPISGHATLYWYQQILGQGPKLLIQFQNNGVVDDSQLPKDRFSAERLKGVDSTLKIQPAKLEDSAVYLCASSLVGLWGGQETQYFGPGTRLLVL.

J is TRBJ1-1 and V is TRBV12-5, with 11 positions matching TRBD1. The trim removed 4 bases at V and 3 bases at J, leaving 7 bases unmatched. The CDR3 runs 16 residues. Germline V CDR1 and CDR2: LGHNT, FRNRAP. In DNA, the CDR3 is TGTGCTAGTGGTTCCGGGACAGGGGGAGAGGACACTGAAGCTTTCTTT. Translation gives CASGSGTGGEDTEAFF.

The chain's CDR3 is CASSRSGDIRHF. In nucleotides, the CDR3 is TGTGCCAGCAGCCGCTCCGGGGACATTAGGCATTTT. J is TRBJ1-5 and V is TRBV14; weak D call: TRBD1 (6 bases). CDR3 length: 12 amino acids. Trimming pared 4 bases from V and 15 bases from J, leaving 16 bases between. Germline CDR1 SGHDN, CDR2 FVKESK.

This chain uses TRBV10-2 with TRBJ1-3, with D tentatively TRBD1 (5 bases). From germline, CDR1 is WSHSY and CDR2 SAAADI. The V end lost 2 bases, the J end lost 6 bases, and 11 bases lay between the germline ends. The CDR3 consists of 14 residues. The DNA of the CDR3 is TGCGCCAGCAGTGAGGGGCAGGGCGTAAACACCATATATTTT. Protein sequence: CASSEGQGVNTIYF.